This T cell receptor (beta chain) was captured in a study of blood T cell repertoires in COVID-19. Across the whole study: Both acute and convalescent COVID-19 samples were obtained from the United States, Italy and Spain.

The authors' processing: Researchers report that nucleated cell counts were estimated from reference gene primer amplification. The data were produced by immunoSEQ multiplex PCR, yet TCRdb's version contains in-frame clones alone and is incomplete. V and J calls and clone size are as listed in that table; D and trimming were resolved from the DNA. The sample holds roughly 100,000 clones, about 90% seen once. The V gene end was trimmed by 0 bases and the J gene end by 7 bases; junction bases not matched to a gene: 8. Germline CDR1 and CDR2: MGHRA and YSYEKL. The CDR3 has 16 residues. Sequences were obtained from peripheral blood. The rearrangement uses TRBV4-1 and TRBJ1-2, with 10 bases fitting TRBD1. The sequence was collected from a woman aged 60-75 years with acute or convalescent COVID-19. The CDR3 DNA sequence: TGCGCCAGCAGCCAAGATCAGGGACAGGGGCTGTTTGGCTACACCTTC. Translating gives CASSQDQGQGLFGYTF.